Shown below are 10 T cell receptor beta chains from a single sample sequenced in a study of blood T cells in healthy people across ages. The use of a sample-barcoded 5' primer and a J-beta primer mix characterized a second PCR of about 6 to 11 cycles. One entry per CDR3 protein, called by TCRdb with MiXCR from the 5' RACE reads. The data show approximately 680,000 distinct CDR3 sequences, with about 32% seen just once and roughly 15% held by the top ten. Material for sequencing was blood. Receptors originate from a woman over 75 in good health.

This clonotype was picked up many times. V is TRBV20-1 and J is TRBJ2-1, with 14 nucleotides matching TRBD2. The CDR3 length is 18 residues. The germline CDR1 and CDR2 sequences are DFQATT and SNEGSKA (reference sequence). The ends lost 3 bases at V and 5 bases at J; junction bases unmatched: 12. CDR3 amino acids: CSARGPRGTSGGHNEQFF. CDR3 nucleotides: TGCAGTGCTAGGGGCCCCCGTGGGACTAGCGGGGGACACAATGAGCAGTTCTTC.

This clonotype was recorded many times. This chain connects TRBV5-1 to TRBJ1-2; D is undetermined. The CDR3 runs 16 residues. The germline gives CDR1 SGHRS, CDR2 YFSETQ. Trimming removed 0 bases from V and 8 bases from J, with 20 bases in between. Here the CDR3 reads CASSLGASIPGGGYTF. The CDR3 region has the DNA TGCGCCAGCAGCTTGGGAGCTTCAATCCCGGGAGGCGGCTACACCTTC.

This chain uses TRBV30 with TRBJ1-6, with 9 nucleotides matching TRBD1. CDR3 size: 18 residues. CDR1 and CDR2 from the germline V gene are GTSNPN and SVGIG (reference sequence). The trim removed 2 bases at V and 9 bases at J, leaving 17 bases unmatched. CDR3 region: CAWSPTGTGRRSVSPLHF. CDR3 bases: TGTGCCTGGAGTCCAACCGGGACAGGGAGACGGAGCGTTTCACCCCTCCACTTT.

The chain combines TRBV7-9 with TRBJ1-6; D is perhaps TRBD1 (5 bases). The CDR3 sequence is 17 residues long. Germline CDR1 reads SEHNR; CDR2 reads FQNEAQ (reference sequence). Trimming left V 5 bases short and J 3 bases short, with 17 bases between. The CDR3 DNA reads TGTGCCAGCAGCCACCCCCGGGACGGGGACTATAATTCACCCCTCCACTTT. Its translation: CASSHPRDGDYNSPLHF.

This chain connects TRBV7-9 to TRBJ2-1, with TRBD1 matching 9 bases. The CDR3 has 15 residues. Per the germline V gene, CDR1 is SEHNR and CDR2 is FQNEAQ (reference sequence). V was pared by 5 bases and J by 4 bases, with 6 bases of the junction left unmatched. CDR3 bases: TGTGCCAGCAGCATAGGACAGGGGAAATACAATGAGCAGTTCTTC. Its protein is CASSIGQGKYNEQFF.

This clonotype was observed a handful of times. The rearrangement joins TRBV6-2 or TRBV6-3 to TRBJ1-1; D gene unclear. Germline CDR1 is MNHEY and CDR2 is SVGEGT. The CDR3 loop spans 17 amino acids. V was trimmed by 4 bases and J by 1 base, leaving 19 bases between them. The CDR3 protein is CASSSQRLVGGNTEAFF. The CDR3 DNA reads TGTGCCAGCAGTTCACAGAGGCTTGTTGGCGGGAACACTGAAGCTTTCTTT.

A word on this clonotype: This could be a read error, since a much larger clone is one nucleotide away. J is TRBJ2-3 and V is TRBV7-7, with D unclear. Germline V gene lookup returns CDR1 SSHAT and CDR2 FNYEAQ (reference sequence). The CDR3 totals 14 residues. In nucleotides, the CDR3 is TGTGCTAGCAGCTTAACGTCGACGGGTGGTGCGCAGTATTTT. Protein: CASSLTSTGGAQYF.

A few counts support this clonotype. This chain uses TRBV4-2 with TRBJ1-1; TRBD1 agrees at 9 bases. The CDR3 totals 12 residues. Germline V gene data show CDR1 as LGHNA and CDR2 as YNFKEQ. V lost 4 bases, J lost 11 bases, and 5 bases stayed unmatched. The CDR3 DNA follows: TGTGCCAGCAGCCCGTGGGGGACAGGGGCTTTCTTT. Translation gives CASSPWGTGAFF.

The V gene is TRBV4-2, the J gene TRBJ1-5; 7 bases match TRBD1. Germline CDR1 is LGHNA and CDR2 is YNFKEQ. This CDR3 has 12 amino acids. V dropped 9 bases and J dropped 7; count of bases not matched to a gene: 6. Written as DNA, the CDR3 is TGTGCCAGTGACAGGGTCTGGCAGCCCCAGCATTTT. Translated, it gives CASDRVWQPQHF.

V gene TRBV28 combines with J gene TRBJ2-5, with TRBD2 matching over 7 bases. Germline lookup yields CDR1 MDHEN and CDR2 SYDVKM. This CDR3 spans 15 amino acids. Trimming at V came to 6 bases and at J to 6 bases, leaving 13 bases not matched to a gene. The CDR3 loop reads CASSFAPRGGKTQYF. Here the CDR3 DNA reads TGTGCCAGCAGCTTTGCCCCGAGGGGAGGGAAGACCCAGTACTTC.